The rows below give T cell receptor beta chains drawn from one sample of a study of human T cells and chemical hapten exposure. Via MiXCR, TCRdb re-called the RACE reads, giving one row per CDR3 protein. In the table there are approximately 350,000 distinct CDR3 sequences, about 6% of which are singletons. Sequenced here: whole blood, sampled in connection with sensitization to the hapten diphenylcyclopropenone (DPC). The receptors were gathered from a young woman with alopecia areata. Some clones in this sample may be carry-over from other donors' samples. The CDR3 runs from the conserved cysteine through the conserved F or W. D genes are given only for firm matches. Expanded clones get a size class; other rows say once, few or many, or leave the size out.

D gene: TRBD1; clone size: many; V gene: TRBV27; J gene: TRBJ1-1; CDR3 protein: CASSSGQGEAFF; CDR3 DNA: TGTGCCAGCAGTTCCGGACAGGGTGAAGCTTTCTTT
D gene: TRBD2; clone size: many; V gene: TRBV3-1; J gene: TRBJ2-5; CDR3 protein: CASSHHTSGPETQYF; CDR3 DNA: TGTGCCAGCAGCCACCATACTAGCGGGCCAGAGACCCAGTACTTC
D gene: TRBD2; clone size: many; V gene: TRBV7-9; J gene: TRBJ2-7; CDR3 protein: CASSLGLSYEQYF; CDR3 DNA: TGTGCCAGCAGCTTGGGACTAAGCTACGAGCAGTACTTC
D gene: NA; clone size: few; V gene: TRBV20-1; J gene: TRBJ1-5; CDR3 protein: CSATLGGSNQPQHF; CDR3 DNA: TGCAGTGCTACCCTGGGGGGTAGCAATCAGCCCCAGCATTTT
D gene: NA; clone size: many; V gene: TRBV29-1; J gene: TRBJ1-3; CDR3 protein: CSVEIVRNTIYF; CDR3 DNA: TGCAGCGTTGAAATTGTAAGAAACACCATATATTTT
D gene: TRBD1; clone size: many; V gene: TRBV6-6; J gene: TRBJ1-1; CDR3 protein: CASSWGQDTEAFF; CDR3 DNA: TGTGCCAGCAGTTGGGGACAGGACACTGAAGCTTTCTTT
D gene: NA; clone size: NA; V gene: TRBV28; J gene: TRBJ2-3; CDR3 protein: CASLDLSNQGGLGDTQYF; CDR3 DNA: TGTGCCAGCTTAGACTTATCGAATCAGGGGGGCCTAGGGGATACGCAGTATTTT
D gene: TRBD1; clone size: many; V gene: TRBV28; J gene: TRBJ2-4; CDR3 protein: CASSLLTQGNIQYF; CDR3 DNA: TGTGCCAGCAGTTTACTGACACAGGGGAACATTCAGTACTTC
D gene: TRBD2; clone size: NA; V gene: TRBV2; J gene: TRBJ2-7; CDR3 protein: CASSSGGPYEQYF; CDR3 DNA: TGTGCCAGCAGTAGCGGGGGGCCCTACGAGCAGTACTTC
D gene: TRBD2; clone size: NA; V gene: TRBV4-3; J gene: TRBJ2-2; CDR3 protein: CASSQVSGGHIGELFF; CDR3 DNA: TGCGCCAGCAGCCAAGTTAGCGGGGGGCATATCGGGGAGCTGTTTTTT
D gene: TRBD2; clone size: NA; V gene: TRBV25-1; J gene: TRBJ2-5; CDR3 protein: CASSESRDPPGGETQYF; CDR3 DNA: TGTGCCAGCAGTGAATCTAGGGACCCCCCGGGGGGGGAGACCCAGTACTTC
D gene: NA; clone size: many; V gene: TRBV12-5; J gene: TRBJ1-1; CDR3 protein: CASGFEYTEAFF; CDR3 DNA: TGTGCTAGTGGTTTTGAATACACTGAAGCTTTCTTT
D gene: NA; clone size: few; V gene: TRBV27; J gene: TRBJ1-6; CDR3 protein: CASTRGDSPLHF; CDR3 DNA: TGTGCCAGCACCCGAGGGGATTCACCCCTCCACTTT
D gene: NA; clone size: many; V gene: TRBV6-5; J gene: TRBJ1-4; CDR3 protein: CASSLGWGTNEKLFF; CDR3 DNA: TGTGCCAGCAGCCTAGGGTGGGGGACTAATGAAAAACTGTTTTTT